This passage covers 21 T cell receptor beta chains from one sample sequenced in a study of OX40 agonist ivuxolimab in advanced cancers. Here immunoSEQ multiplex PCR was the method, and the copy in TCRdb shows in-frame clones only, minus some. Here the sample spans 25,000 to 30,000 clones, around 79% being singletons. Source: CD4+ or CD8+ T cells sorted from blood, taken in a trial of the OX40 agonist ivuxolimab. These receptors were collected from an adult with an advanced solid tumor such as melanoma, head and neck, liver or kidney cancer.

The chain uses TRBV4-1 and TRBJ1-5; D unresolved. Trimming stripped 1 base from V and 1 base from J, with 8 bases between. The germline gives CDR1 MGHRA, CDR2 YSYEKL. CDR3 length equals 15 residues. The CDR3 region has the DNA TGCGCCAGCAGCCAAGGAGGGCAGAGCAATCAGCCCCAGCATTTT. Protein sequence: CASSQGGQSNQPQHF.

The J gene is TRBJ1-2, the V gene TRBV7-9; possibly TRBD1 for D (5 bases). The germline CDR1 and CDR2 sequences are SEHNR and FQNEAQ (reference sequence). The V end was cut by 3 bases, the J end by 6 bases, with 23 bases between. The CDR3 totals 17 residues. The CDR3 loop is CASSFRAWAAGMDGYTF. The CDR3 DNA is TGTGCCAGCAGCTTCAGGGCGTGGGCCGCCGGGATGGATGGCTACACCTTC.

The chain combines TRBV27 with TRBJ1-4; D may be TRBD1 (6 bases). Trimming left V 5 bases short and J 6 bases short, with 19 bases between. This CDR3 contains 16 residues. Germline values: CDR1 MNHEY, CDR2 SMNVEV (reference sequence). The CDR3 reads CASSQLPGDTDEKLFF. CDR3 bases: TGTGCCAGCAGTCAACTTCCAGGGGATACGGATGAAAAACTGTTTTTT.

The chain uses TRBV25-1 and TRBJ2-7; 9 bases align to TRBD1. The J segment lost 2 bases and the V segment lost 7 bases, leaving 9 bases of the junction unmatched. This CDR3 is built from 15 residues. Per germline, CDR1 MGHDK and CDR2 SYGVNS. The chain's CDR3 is CASKPERTGAYEQYF. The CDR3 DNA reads TGTGCCAGCAAACCGGAACGGACAGGGGCCTACGAGCAGTACTTC.

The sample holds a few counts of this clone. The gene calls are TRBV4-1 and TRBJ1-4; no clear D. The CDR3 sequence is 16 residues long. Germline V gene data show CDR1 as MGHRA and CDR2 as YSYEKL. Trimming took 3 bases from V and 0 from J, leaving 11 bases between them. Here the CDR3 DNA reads TGCGCCAGCAGCCAGCTACCGGGTCCAACTAATGAAAAACTGTTTTTT. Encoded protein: CASSQLPGPTNEKLFF.

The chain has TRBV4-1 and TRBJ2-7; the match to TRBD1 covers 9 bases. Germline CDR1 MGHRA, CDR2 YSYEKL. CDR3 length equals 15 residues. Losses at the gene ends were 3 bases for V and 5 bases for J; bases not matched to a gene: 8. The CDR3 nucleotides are TGCGCCAGCAGCCAGAAGACAGGGGGTGAAAACGAGCAGTACTTC. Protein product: CASSQKTGGENEQYF.

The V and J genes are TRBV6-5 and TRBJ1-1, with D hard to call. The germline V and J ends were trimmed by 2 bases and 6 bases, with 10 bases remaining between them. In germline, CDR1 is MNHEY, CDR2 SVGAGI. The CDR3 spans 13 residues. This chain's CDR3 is CASSYGSSAEAFF. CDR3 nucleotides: TGTGCCAGCAGTTACGGGTCAAGCGCTGAAGCTTTCTTT.

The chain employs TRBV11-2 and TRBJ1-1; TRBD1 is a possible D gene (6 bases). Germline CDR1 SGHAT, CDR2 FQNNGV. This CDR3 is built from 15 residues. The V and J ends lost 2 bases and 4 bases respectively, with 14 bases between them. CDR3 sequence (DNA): TGTGCCAGCAGCTTAATGTCAGGGGCGAGCACTGAAGCTTTCTTT. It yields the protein CASSLMSGASTEAFF.

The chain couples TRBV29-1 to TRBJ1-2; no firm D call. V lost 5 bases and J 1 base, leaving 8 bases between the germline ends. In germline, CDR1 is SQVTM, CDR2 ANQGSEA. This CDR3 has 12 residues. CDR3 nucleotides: TGCAGCGTTCCCTATCTTAACTATGGCTACACCTTC. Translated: CSVPYLNYGYTF.

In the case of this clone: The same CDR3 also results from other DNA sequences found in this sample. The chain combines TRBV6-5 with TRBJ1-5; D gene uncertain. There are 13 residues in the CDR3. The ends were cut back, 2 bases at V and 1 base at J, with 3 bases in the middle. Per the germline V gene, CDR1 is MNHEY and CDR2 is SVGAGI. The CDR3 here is CASSYGSNQPQHF. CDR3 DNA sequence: TGTGCCAGCAGTTACGGCAGCAATCAGCCCCAGCATTTT.

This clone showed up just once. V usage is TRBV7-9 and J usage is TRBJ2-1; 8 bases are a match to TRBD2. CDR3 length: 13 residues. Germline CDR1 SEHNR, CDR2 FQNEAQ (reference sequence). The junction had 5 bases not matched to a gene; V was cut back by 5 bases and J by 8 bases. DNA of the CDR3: TGTGCCAGCAGCCCAGGGACTAGTTATGAGCAGTTCTTC. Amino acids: CASSPGTSYEQFF.

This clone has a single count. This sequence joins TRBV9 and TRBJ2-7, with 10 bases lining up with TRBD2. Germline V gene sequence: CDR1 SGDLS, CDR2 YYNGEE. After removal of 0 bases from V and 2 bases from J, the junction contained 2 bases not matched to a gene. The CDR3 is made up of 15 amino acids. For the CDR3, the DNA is TGTGCCAGCAGCGTAGCCAGCGGGGGGGCCTACGAGCAGTACTTC. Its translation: CASSVASGGAYEQYF.

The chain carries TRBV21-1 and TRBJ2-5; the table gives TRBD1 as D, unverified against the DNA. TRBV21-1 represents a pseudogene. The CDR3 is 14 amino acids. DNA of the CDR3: TGTGCCACCGAGATGACAGGGGGCAGGGAGACCCAGTACTTC. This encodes CATEMTGGRETQYF.

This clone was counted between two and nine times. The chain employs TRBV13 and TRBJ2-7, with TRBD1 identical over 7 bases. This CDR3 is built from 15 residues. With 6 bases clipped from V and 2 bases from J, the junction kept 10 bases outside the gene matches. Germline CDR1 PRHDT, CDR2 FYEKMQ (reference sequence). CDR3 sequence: CASSSTGDLAYEQYF. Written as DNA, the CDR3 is TGTGCCAGCAGTTCCACAGGGGATCTAGCCTACGAGCAGTACTTC.

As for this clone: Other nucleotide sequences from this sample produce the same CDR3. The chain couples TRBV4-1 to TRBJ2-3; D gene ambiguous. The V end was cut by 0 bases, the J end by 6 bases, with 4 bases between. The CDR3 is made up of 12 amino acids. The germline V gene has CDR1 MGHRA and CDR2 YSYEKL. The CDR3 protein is CASSQDGDTQYF. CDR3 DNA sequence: TGCGCCAGCAGCCAAGACGGGGATACGCAGTATTTT.

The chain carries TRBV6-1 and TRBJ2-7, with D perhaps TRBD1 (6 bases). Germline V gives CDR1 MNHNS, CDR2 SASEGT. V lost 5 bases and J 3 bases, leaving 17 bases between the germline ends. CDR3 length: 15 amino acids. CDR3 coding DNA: TGTGCCAGCAGTCCTGGGACAACCCCTAACTACGAGCAGTACTTC. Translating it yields CASSPGTTPNYEQYF.

CDR3 region: CASSIGSVTYHGYTF. Here the CDR3 DNA reads TGTGCCAGCAGCATTGGCAGTGTGACGTATCATGGCTACACCTTC. This chain connects TRBV11-2 to TRBJ1-2; D is unclear. Germline CDR1 reads SGHAT; CDR2 reads FQNNGV. This CDR3 contains 15 residues. V lost 5 bases, J lost 6 bases, and 19 bases lay in between.

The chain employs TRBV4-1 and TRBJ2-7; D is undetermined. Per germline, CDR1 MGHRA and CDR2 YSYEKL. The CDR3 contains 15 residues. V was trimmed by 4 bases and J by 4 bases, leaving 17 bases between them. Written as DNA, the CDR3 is TGCGCCAGCAGCCTCCACCCACGGTGGGGATACGAGCAGTACTTC. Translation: CASSLHPRWGYEQYF.

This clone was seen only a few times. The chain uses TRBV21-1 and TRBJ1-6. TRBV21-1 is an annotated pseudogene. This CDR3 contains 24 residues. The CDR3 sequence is CASKLPGGGGLCLYKGSYNSPLHF. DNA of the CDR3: TGTGCCAGCAAGCTTCCAGGGGGAGGGGGACTTTGCTTGTACAAGGGCTCCTATAATTCACCCCTCCACTTT.

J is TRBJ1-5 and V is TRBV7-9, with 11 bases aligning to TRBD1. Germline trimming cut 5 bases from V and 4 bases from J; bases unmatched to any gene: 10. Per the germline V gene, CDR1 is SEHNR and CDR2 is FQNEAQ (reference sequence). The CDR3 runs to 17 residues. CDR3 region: CASSHGTGGSRNQPQHF. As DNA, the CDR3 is TGTGCCAGCAGCCACGGGACAGGGGGATCGAGGAATCAGCCCCAGCATTTT.

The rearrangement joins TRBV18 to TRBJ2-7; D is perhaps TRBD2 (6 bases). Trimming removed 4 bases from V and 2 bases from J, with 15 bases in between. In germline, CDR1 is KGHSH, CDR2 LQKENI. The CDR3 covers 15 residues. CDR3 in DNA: TGTGCCAGCTCACAAATGACTAGGAACACCTACGAGCAGTACTTC. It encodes CASSQMTRNTYEQYF.